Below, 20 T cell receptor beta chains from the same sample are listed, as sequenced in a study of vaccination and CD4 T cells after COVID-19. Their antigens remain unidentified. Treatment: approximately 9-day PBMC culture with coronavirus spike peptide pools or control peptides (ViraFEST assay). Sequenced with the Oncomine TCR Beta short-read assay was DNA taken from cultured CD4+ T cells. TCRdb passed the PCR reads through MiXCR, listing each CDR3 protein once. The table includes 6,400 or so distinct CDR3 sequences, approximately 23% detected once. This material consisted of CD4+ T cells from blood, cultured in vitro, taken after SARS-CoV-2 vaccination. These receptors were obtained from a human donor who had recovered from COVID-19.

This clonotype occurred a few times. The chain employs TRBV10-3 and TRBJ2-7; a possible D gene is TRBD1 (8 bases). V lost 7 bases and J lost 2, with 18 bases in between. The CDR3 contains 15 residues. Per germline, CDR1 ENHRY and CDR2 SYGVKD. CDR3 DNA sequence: TGTGCCATCAAGGGGAGGGACAGGACAACCTACGAGCAGTACTTC. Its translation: CAIKGRDRTTYEQYF.

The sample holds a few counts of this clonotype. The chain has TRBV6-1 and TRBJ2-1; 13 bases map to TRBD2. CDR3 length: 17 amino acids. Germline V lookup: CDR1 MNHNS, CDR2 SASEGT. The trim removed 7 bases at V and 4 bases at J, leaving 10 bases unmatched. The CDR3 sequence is CASIGLAGVMIYNEQFF. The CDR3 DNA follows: TGTGCCAGCATCGGACTAGCGGGAGTGATGATTTACAATGAGCAGTTCTTC.

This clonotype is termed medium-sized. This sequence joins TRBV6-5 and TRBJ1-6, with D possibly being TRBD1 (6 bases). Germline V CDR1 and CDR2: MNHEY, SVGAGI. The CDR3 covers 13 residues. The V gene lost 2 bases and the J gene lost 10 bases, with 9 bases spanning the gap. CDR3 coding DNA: TGTGCCAGCAGTTACAGGGGACAATCACCCCTCCACTTT. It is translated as CASSYRGQSPLHF.

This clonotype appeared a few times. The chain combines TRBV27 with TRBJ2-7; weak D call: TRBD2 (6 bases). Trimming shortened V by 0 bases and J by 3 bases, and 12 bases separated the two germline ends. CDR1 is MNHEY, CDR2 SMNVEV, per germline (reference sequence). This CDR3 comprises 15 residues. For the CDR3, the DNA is TGTGCCAGCAGTTTATCAGCCCCGGACTACTACGAGCAGTACTTC. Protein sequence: CASSLSAPDYYEQYF.

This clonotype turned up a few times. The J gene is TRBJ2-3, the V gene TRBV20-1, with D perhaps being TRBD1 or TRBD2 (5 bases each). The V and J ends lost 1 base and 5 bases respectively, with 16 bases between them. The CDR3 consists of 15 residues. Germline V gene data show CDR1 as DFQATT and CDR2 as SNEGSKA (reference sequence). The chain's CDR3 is CSARVPGPKEDTQYF. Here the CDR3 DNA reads TGCAGTGCTAGAGTTCCGGGACCCAAGGAAGATACGCAGTATTTT.

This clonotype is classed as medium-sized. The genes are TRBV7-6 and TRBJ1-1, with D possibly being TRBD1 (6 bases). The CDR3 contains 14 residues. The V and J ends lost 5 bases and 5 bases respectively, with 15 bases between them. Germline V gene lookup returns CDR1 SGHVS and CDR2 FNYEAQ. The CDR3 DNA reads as TGTGCCAGCAGCCCAACTACAGGGATAACTGAAGCTTTCTTT. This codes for CASSPTTGITEAFF.

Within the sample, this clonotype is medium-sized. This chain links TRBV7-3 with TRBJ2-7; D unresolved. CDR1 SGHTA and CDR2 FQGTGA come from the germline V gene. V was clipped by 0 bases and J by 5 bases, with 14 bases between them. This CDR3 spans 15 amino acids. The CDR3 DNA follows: TGTGCCAGCAGCTTAACCCAGAACTCCTACCACGAGCAGTACTTC. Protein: CASSLTQNSYHEQYF. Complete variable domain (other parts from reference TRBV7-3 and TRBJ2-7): GAGVSQTPSNKVTEKGKYVELRCDPISGHTALYWYRQSLGQGPEFLIYFQGTGAADDSGLPNDRFFAVRPEGSVSTLKIQRTERGDSAVYLCASSLTQNSYHEQYFGPGTRLTVT.

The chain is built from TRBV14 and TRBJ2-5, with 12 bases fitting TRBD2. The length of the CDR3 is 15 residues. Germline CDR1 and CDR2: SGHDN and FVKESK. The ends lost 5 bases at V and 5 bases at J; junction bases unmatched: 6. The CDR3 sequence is CASSSTTSGSETQYF. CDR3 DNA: TGTGCCAGCAGCTCAACGACTAGCGGGAGTGAGACCCAGTACTTC.

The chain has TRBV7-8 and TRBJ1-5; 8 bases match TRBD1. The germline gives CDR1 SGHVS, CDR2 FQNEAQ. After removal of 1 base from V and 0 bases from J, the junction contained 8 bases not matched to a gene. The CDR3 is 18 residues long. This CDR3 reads CASSLVEQGGNSNQPQHF. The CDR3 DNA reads TGTGCCAGCAGCTTAGTAGAACAGGGGGGAAATAGCAATCAGCCCCAGCATTTT.

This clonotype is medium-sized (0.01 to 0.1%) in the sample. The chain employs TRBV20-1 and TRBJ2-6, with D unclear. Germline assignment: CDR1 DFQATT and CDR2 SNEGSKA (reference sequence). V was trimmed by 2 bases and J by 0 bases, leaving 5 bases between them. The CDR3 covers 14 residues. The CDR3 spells CSARIGSGANVLTF. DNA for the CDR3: TGCAGTGCTAGAATCGGCTCTGGGGCCAACGTCCTGACTTTC.

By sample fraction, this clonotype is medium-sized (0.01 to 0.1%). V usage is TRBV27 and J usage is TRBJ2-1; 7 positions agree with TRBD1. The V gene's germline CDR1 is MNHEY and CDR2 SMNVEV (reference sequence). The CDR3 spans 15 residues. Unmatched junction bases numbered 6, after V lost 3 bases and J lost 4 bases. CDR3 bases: TGTGCCAGCAGTTTGACAGGGTTCGCGTACAATGAGCAGTTCTTC. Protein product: CASSLTGFAYNEQFF.

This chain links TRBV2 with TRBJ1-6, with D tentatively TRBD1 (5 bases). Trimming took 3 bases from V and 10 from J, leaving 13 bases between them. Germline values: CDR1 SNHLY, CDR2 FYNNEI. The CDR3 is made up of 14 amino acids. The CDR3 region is CASSEGRAGSPLHF. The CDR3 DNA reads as TGTGCCAGCAGTGAGGGCAGGGCAGGATCACCCCTCCACTTT.

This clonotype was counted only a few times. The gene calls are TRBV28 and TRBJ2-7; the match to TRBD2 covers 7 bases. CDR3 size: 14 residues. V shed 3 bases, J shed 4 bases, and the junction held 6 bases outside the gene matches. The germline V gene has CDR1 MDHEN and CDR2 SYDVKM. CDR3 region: CASSLRGRGYEQYF. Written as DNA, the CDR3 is TGTGCCAGCAGTTTGAGAGGGAGGGGATACGAGCAGTACTTC. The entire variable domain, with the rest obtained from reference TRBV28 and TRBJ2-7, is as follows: DVKVTQSSRYLVKRTGEKVFLECVQDMDHENMFWYRQDPGLGLRLIYFSYDVKMKEKGDIPEGYSVSREKKERFSLILESASTNQTSMYLCASSLRGRGYEQYFGPGTRLTVT.

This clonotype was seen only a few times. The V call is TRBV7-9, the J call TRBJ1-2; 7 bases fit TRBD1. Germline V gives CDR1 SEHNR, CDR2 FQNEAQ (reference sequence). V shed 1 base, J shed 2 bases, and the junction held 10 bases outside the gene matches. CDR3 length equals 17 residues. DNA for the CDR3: TGTGCCAGCAGCTTAGAGACCCGGGCAGGGGGGAACTATGGCTACACCTTC. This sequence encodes CASSLETRAGGNYGYTF.

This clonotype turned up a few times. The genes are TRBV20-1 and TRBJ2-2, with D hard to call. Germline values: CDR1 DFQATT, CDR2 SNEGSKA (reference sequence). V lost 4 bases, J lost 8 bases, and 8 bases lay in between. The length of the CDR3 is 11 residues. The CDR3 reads CSANSRGELFF. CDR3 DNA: TGCAGTGCTAACAGCCGAGGGGAGCTGTTTTTT.

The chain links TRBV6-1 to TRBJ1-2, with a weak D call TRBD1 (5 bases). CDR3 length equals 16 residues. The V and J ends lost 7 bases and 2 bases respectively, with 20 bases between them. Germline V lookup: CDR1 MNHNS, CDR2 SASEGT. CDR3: CASTAGPSLENYGYTF. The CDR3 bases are TGTGCCAGCACCGCGGGACCCTCATTGGAGAACTATGGCTACACCTTC.

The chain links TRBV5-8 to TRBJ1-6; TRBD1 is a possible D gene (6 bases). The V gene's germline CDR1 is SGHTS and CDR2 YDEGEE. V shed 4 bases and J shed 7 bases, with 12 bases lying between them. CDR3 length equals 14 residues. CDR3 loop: CASSRTGTNSPLHF. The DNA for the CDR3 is TGTGCCAGCAGCCGCACAGGGACAAATTCACCCCTCCACTTT.

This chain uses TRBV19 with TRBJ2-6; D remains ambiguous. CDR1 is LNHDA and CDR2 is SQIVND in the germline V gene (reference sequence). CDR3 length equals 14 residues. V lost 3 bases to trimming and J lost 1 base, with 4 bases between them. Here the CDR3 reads CASSIGSGANVLTF. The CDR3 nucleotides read TGTGCCAGTAGTATCGGGTCTGGGGCCAACGTCCTGACTTTC.

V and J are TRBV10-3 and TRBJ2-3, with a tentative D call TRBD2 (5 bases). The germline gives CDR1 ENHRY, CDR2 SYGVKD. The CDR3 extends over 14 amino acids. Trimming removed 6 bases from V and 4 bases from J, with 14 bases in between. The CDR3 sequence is CAIRPGKGSDTQYF. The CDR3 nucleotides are TGTGCCATCAGACCGGGGAAAGGCTCAGATACGCAGTATTTT.

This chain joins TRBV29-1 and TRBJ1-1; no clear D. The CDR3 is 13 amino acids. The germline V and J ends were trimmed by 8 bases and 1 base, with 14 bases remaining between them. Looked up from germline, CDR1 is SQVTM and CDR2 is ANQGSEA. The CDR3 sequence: CSIWVQTNTEAFF. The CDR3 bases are TGCAGCATTTGGGTACAGACGAACACTGAAGCTTTCTTT.